Below, 12 T cell receptor beta chains from the same sample are listed, as sequenced in a study of response to subunit inactivated influenza vaccine. TCRdb independently ran MiXCR on the RT-PCR reads; one entry per CDR3 protein. The sample comprises fewer than 750,000 distinct CDR3 sequences, approximately 14% of which are singletons, and 11% rests with the top ten. The specimen comprised PBMCs from blood, sampled 11 to 12 days after vaccination. The receptor set was obtained from a man in his fifties who received an inactivated influenza vaccine.

This clonotype was counted only a few times. CDR3 sequence (DNA): TGTGCCAGCAGTTCAGGACTAGCGGGGGTTGAGCAGTTCTTC. Amino acid sequence: CASSSGLAGVEQFF. The chain links TRBV12-3 or TRBV12-4 to TRBJ2-1; 13 bases fit TRBD2. The ends lost 4 bases at V and 9 bases at J; junction bases unmatched: 3. The length of the CDR3 is 14 residues.

This rearrangement joins TRBV20-1 to TRBJ2-2; TRBD2 matches at 7 bases. Germline CDR1 DFQATT, CDR2 SNEGSKA (reference sequence). V shed 1 base, J shed 1 base, and the junction held 0 bases outside the gene matches. The CDR3 spans 14 residues. The CDR3 region has the DNA TGCAGTGCTAGAGGGGGGGGGAACACCGGGGAGCTGTTTTTT. Translating it yields CSARGGGNTGELFF.

This clonotype was recorded a few times. V is TRBV2 and J is TRBJ2-2, with D unclear. Germline lookup yields CDR1 SNHLY and CDR2 FYNNEI. This CDR3 comprises 15 residues. V was clipped by 4 bases and J by 5 bases, with 14 bases between them. As DNA, the CDR3 is TGTGCCAGCAGTGTTGGACCCCGCCGGACCGGGGAGCTGTTTTTT. It codes for CASSVGPRRTGELFF.

This clonotype has only a few counts. J is TRBJ2-3 and V is TRBV20-1; possibly TRBD2 for D (6 bases). From germline, CDR1 is DFQATT and CDR2 SNEGSKA (reference sequence). The CDR3 has 18 residues. Trimming took 1 base from V and 1 from J, leaving 21 bases between them. The CDR3 region is CSARAMPGLGGGTDTQYF. The DNA of the CDR3 is TGCAGTGCTAGAGCCATGCCGGGACTCGGCGGGGGCACAGATACGCAGTATTTT.

This clonotype was counted only a few times. The V and J genes are TRBV13 and TRBJ2-3; tentatively, D is TRBD1 (7 bases). CDR1 and CDR2 from the germline V gene are PRHDT and FYEKMQ (reference sequence). The CDR3 extends over 16 amino acids. The germline V and J ends were trimmed by 5 bases and 0 bases, with 15 bases remaining between them. The CDR3 spells CASSPGGSGSTDTQYF. The CDR3 DNA is TGTGCCAGCAGCCCAGGGGGTAGCGGAAGCACAGATACGCAGTATTTT.

This clonotype was seen a handful of times. V and J are TRBV28 and TRBJ1-1; 9 nucleotides line up with TRBD1. V lost 7 bases to trimming and J lost 11 bases; unmatched junction nucleotides: 11. The CDR3 is 13 residues long. Germline values: CDR1 MDHEN, CDR2 SYDVKM. The CDR3 DNA sequence: TGTGCCAGCAAACAACAGGGGGCTCCGGCCGCTTTCTTT. The encoded protein is CASKQQGAPAAFF.

This clonotype has a handful of counts. This rearrangement joins TRBV6-1 to TRBJ2-1; D is unresolved. The CDR3 extends over 14 amino acids. Germline V gene sequence: CDR1 MNHNS, CDR2 SASEGT. Trimming removed 4 bases from V and 1 base from J, with 8 bases in between. CDR3 bases: TGTGCCAGCAGTGGAAGATCTTCCTACAATGAGCAGTTCTTC. Translating gives CASSGRSSYNEQFF.

V is TRBV7-9 and J is TRBJ1-4, with D possibly matching TRBD1 (5 bases). CDR1 is SEHNR, CDR2 FQNEAQ, per germline (reference sequence). The CDR3 loop spans 16 amino acids. Trimming took off 4 bases at V and 4 bases at J, with 16 bases between the two ends. CDR3 region: CASSSEPGYGNEKLFF. CDR3 bases: TGTGCCAGCAGCTCAGAACCAGGGTATGGTAATGAAAAACTGTTTTTT.

This clonotype was seen at least ten times. CDR3 loop: CASSETGPFFLDEQFF. The CDR3 DNA is TGTGCCAGCAGCGAAACAGGGCCCTTCTTTTTGGATGAGCAGTTCTTC. The chain uses TRBV5-5 and TRBJ2-1; the D gene is possibly TRBD1 (6 bases). Trimming took off 4 bases at V and 8 bases at J, with 22 bases between the two ends. This CDR3 contains 16 residues. Germline V gene data show CDR1 as SGHKS and CDR2 as YYEKEE (reference sequence).

Of note for this clonotype: A much larger clone sits a single nucleotide away, making a read error possible. The V gene is TRBV14, the J gene TRBJ2-7; D remains ambiguous. The length of the CDR3 is 12 residues. The germline V gene has CDR1 SGHDN and CDR2 FVKESK. Trimming removed 2 bases from V and 1 base from J, with 3 bases in between. The DNA of the CDR3 is TGTGCCAGCAGCCAAAAATCCTACGAGCAGTACTTC. It translates to CASSQKSYEQYF.

This sequence joins TRBV6-1 and TRBJ1-5; D not resolved. The germline V and J ends were trimmed by 4 bases and 9 bases, with 16 bases remaining between them. This CDR3 spans 14 amino acids. Germline CDR1 MNHNS, CDR2 SASEGT. The CDR3 protein is CASSGGNLFRPQHF. In DNA form, the CDR3 reads TGTGCCAGCAGTGGTGGTAACCTCTTTCGGCCCCAGCATTTT.

This chain connects TRBV3-1 to TRBJ2-7, with 11 nucleotides matching TRBD2. J lost 2 bases, V lost 3 bases, and 9 bases had no gene match. The V gene's germline CDR1 is LGHDT and CDR2 YNNKEL (reference sequence). This CDR3 is 17 amino acids long. CDR3 region: CASSQDCLAGGPYEQYF. CDR3 DNA: TGTGCCAGCAGCCAGGATTGCTTAGCGGGAGGGCCCTACGAGCAGTACTTC.